This is a list of T cell receptor beta chains from one sample in a study of control samples from healthy donors and cancer patients. Sequencing used immunoSEQ multiplex PCR; TCRdb keeps in-frame clones, though not all of them. The data contain more than 95,000 clones, 85% to 95% of them singletons. Sequenced material: blood. Receptors were obtained from a man aged 25-40 years in good health. The CDR3 runs from the conserved cysteine through the conserved F or W. The D gene is left open where the match is weak. The size entry is marked missing in some rows and otherwise reads once, few, many or a size class.

clone size: NA
V gene: TRBV3-1/TRBV3-2
J gene: TRBJ2-1
D gene: TRBD2
CDR3 protein: CASSQDPKTSSDEQFF
CDR3 DNA: TGTGCCAGCAGCCAAGATCCAAAGACTAGCAGCGATGAGCAGTTCTTC

clone size: NA
V gene: TRBV15
J gene: TRBJ1-4
D gene: NA
CDR3 protein: CATSRDRVGVANEKLFF
CDR3 DNA: TGTGCCACCAGCAGAGATCGTGTGGGTGTGGCTAATGAAAAACTGTTTTTT

clone size: NA
V gene: TRBV25-1
J gene: TRBJ1-4
D gene: NA
CDR3 protein: CASSVSKEAEKLFF
CDR3 DNA: TGTGCCAGCAGTGTGTCGAAAGAGGCGGAAAAACTGTTTTTT

clone size: NA
V gene: TRBV7-9
J gene: TRBJ2-1
D gene: NA
CDR3 protein: CASSLAPLQGNEQFF
CDR3 DNA: TGTGCCAGCAGCCTTGCTCCTCTCCAGGGTAATGAGCAGTTCTTC

clone size: NA
V gene: TRBV2
J gene: TRBJ1-5
D gene: NA
CDR3 protein: CASSEGRGNQPQHF
CDR3 DNA: TGTGCCAGCAGTGAAGGGAGGGGCAATCAGCCCCAGCATTTT

clone size: NA
V gene: TRBV6-6
J gene: TRBJ2-1
D gene: NA
CDR3 protein: CASSSLQGVGEQFF
CDR3 DNA: TGTGCCAGCAGTTCCCTACAGGGAGTGGGGGAGCAGTTCTTC

clone size: once
V gene: TRBV5-1
J gene: TRBJ2-1
D gene: TRBD2
CDR3 protein: CASSSLAGALTITYNEQFF
CDR3 DNA: TGCGCCAGCAGTTCTTTAGCGGGGGCGCTTACTATCACCTACAATGAGCAGTTCTTC

clone size: NA
V gene: TRBV2
J gene: TRBJ2-5
D gene: TRBD2
CDR3 protein: CASNPGEGETQYF
CDR3 DNA: TGTGCCAGCAACCCCGGGGAGGGGGAGACCCAGTACTTC

clone size: NA
V gene: TRBV2
J gene: TRBJ2-7
D gene: NA
CDR3 protein: CASDRTYEQYF
CDR3 DNA: TGTGCCAGCGACAGGACCTACGAGCAGTACTTC

clone size: once
V gene: TRBV6-5
J gene: TRBJ2-1
D gene: NA
CDR3 protein: CASRGLVSSNEQFF
CDR3 DNA: TGTGCCAGCAGGGGACTGGTTTCCTCCAATGAGCAGTTCTTC

clone size: NA
V gene: TRBV27
J gene: TRBJ1-1
D gene: NA
CDR3 protein: CASSPPGLNLRAFF
CDR3 DNA: TGTGCCAGCAGTCCCCCGGGTCTGAATTTGCGAGCTTTCTTT

clone size: once
V gene: TRBV28
J gene: TRBJ1-1
D gene: NA
CDR3 protein: CASSFRGLGTEAFF
CDR3 DNA: TGTGCCAGCAGTTTTCGAGGACTCGGGACTGAAGCTTTCTTT

clone size: NA
V gene: TRBV27
J gene: TRBJ2-3
D gene: NA
CDR3 protein: CASSSPSPTDTQYF
CDR3 DNA: TGTGCCAGCAGTTCGCCTTCTCCCACAGATACGCAGTATTTT

clone size: NA
V gene: TRBV15
J gene: TRBJ1-6
D gene: NA
CDR3 protein: CATSRDRQLNSPLHF
CDR3 DNA: TGTGCCACCAGCAGAGATCGACAGTTGAATTCACCCCTCCACTTT

clone size: once
V gene: TRBV7-4
J gene: TRBJ1-1
D gene: TRBD1
CDR3 protein: CASSPPMGGQGAESEAFF
CDR3 DNA: TGTGCCAGCAGCCCCCCGATGGGGGGACAGGGGGCCGAATCTGAAGCTTTCTTT

clone size: NA
V gene: TRBV5-6
J gene: TRBJ2-4
D gene: NA
CDR3 protein: CASSLASNSITKNIQYF
CDR3 DNA: TGTGCCAGCAGCTTGGCCTCGAACTCTATCACCAAAAACATTCAGTACTTC

clone size: NA
V gene: TRBV5-1
J gene: TRBJ2-7
D gene: NA
CDR3 protein: CASSLDNRDEQYF
CDR3 DNA: TGCGCCAGCAGCTTGGATAACAGGGACGAGCAGTACTTC

clone size: NA
V gene: TRBV10-3
J gene: TRBJ2-3
D gene: NA
CDR3 protein: CAISTGGAVDTQYF
CDR3 DNA: TGTGCCATCAGTACTGGGGGGGCGGTAGATACGCAGTATTTT

clone size: NA
V gene: TRBV6-5
J gene: TRBJ1-5
D gene: NA
CDR3 protein: CASRGVNQPQHF
CDR3 DNA: TGTGCCAGCAGGGGCGTCAATCAGCCCCAGCATTTT

clone size: NA
V gene: TRBV6-5
J gene: TRBJ1-2
D gene: NA
CDR3 protein: CASSYSPGGLYGYTF
CDR3 DNA: TGTGCCAGCAGTTACTCCCCGGGTGGGCTGTATGGCTACACCTTC

clone size: NA
V gene: TRBV6-5
J gene: TRBJ1-3
D gene: NA
CDR3 protein: CASRPINGKGNTIYF
CDR3 DNA: TGTGCCAGCAGACCAATCAACGGAAAGGGAAACACCATATATTTT

clone size: NA
V gene: TRBV5-6
J gene: TRBJ2-6
D gene: NA
CDR3 protein: CASSSRTGANVLTF
CDR3 DNA: TGTGCCAGCAGCTCTAGGACTGGGGCCAACGTCCTGACTTTC

clone size: NA
V gene: TRBV27
J gene: TRBJ2-5
D gene: TRBD1
CDR3 protein: CASSSGQGAGETQYF
CDR3 DNA: TGTGCCAGCAGTTCCGGACAGGGGGCGGGAGAGACCCAGTACTTC

clone size: NA
V gene: TRBV19
J gene: TRBJ2-3
D gene: TRBD1
CDR3 protein: CASSMTGVADTQYF
CDR3 DNA: TGTGCCAGTAGTATGACAGGGGTGGCAGATACGCAGTATTTT

clone size: once
V gene: TRBV28
J gene: TRBJ1-4
D gene: TRBD1
CDR3 protein: CASSLPTGNGEKLFF
CDR3 DNA: TGTGCCAGCAGTTTGCCGACAGGGAATGGGGAAAAACTGTTTTTT

clone size: NA
V gene: TRBV9
J gene: TRBJ1-2
D gene: TRBD1
CDR3 protein: CASSVLPPGQGTGYTF
CDR3 DNA: TGTGCCAGCAGCGTCCTACCCCCGGGACAGGGGACCGGCTACACCTTC

clone size: NA
V gene: TRBV6-5
J gene: TRBJ1-2
D gene: NA
CDR3 protein: CASSRNREGGYGYTF
CDR3 DNA: TGTGCCAGCAGTCGAAACAGGGAAGGCGGCTATGGCTACACCTTC

clone size: NA
V gene: TRBV19
J gene: TRBJ2-2
D gene: NA
CDR3 protein: CASRYYSNTGELFF
CDR3 DNA: TGTGCCAGTAGGTACTACTCGAACACCGGGGAGCTGTTTTTT

clone size: NA
V gene: TRBV24-1
J gene: TRBJ2-1
D gene: TRBD2
CDR3 protein: CATSDPGLAGTSYNEQFF
CDR3 DNA: TGTGCCACCAGTGATCCGGGACTAGCGGGGACCTCCTACAATGAGCAGTTCTTC

clone size: NA
V gene: TRBV10-3
J gene: TRBJ2-1
D gene: TRBD2
CDR3 protein: CALKSAGGPDEQFF
CDR3 DNA: TGTGCCCTAAAATCCGCGGGGGGGCCGGATGAGCAGTTCTTC

clone size: NA
V gene: TRBV7-8
J gene: TRBJ1-1
D gene: NA
CDR3 protein: CASSFLGGRPLNTEAFF
CDR3 DNA: TGTGCCAGCAGCTTTCTCGGGGGAAGGCCTTTGAACACTGAAGCTTTCTTT

clone size: NA
V gene: TRBV18
J gene: TRBJ1-1
D gene: NA
CDR3 protein: CASSPSLEGTEAFF
CDR3 DNA: TGTGCCAGCTCTCCCTCCTTGGAGGGAACTGAAGCTTTCTTT

clone size: NA
V gene: TRBV18
J gene: TRBJ1-4
D gene: NA
CDR3 protein: CASSPQGMDEKLFF
CDR3 DNA: TGTGCCAGCTCACCCCAGGGGATGGATGAAAAACTGTTTTTT

clone size: NA
V gene: TRBV5-1
J gene: TRBJ1-1
D gene: NA
CDR3 protein: CASSLVGSEAFF
CDR3 DNA: TGCGCCAGCAGCTTGGTAGGGTCTGAAGCTTTCTTT

clone size: NA
V gene: TRBV5-1
J gene: TRBJ2-3
D gene: TRBD1
CDR3 protein: CASSLDRVGVDTQYF
CDR3 DNA: TGCGCCAGCAGCCTAGACAGGGTGGGAGTGGATACGCAGTATTTT

clone size: once
V gene: TRBV3-1/TRBV3-2
J gene: TRBJ1-6
D gene: TRBD1
CDR3 protein: CASSQFGQGNSPLHF
CDR3 DNA: TGTGCCAGCAGCCAGTTCGGACAGGGGAATTCACCCCTCCACTTT

clone size: NA
V gene: TRBV9
J gene: TRBJ1-1
D gene: NA
CDR3 protein: CASSVASGVSTEAFF
CDR3 DNA: TGTGCCAGCAGCGTAGCCTCGGGGGTCAGCACTGAAGCTTTCTTT

clone size: once
V gene: TRBV3-1/TRBV3-2
J gene: TRBJ1-4
D gene: NA
CDR3 protein: CASSNRAPLEKLFF
CDR3 DNA: TGTGCCAGCAGCAATCGGGCCCCTCTGGAAAAACTGTTTTTT

clone size: once
V gene: TRBV6-5
J gene: TRBJ1-2
D gene: TRBD1
CDR3 protein: CASGSGTDGYTF
CDR3 DNA: TGTGCCAGCGGATCCGGGACAGATGGCTACACCTTC

clone size: NA
V gene: TRBV10-2
J gene: TRBJ1-1
D gene: TRBD1
CDR3 protein: CASSESNPRQGPMNTEAFF
CDR3 DNA: TGCGCCAGCAGTGAGTCGAACCCTAGACAGGGCCCGATGAACACTGAAGCTTTCTTT

clone size: once
V gene: TRBV4-1
J gene: TRBJ2-5
D gene: NA
CDR3 protein: CASSQGQMGGQETQYF
CDR3 DNA: TGCGCCAGCAGCCAAGGTCAGATGGGCGGCCAAGAGACCCAGTACTTC

clone size: NA
V gene: TRBV27
J gene: TRBJ1-5
D gene: NA
CDR3 protein: CASSLSVGGPQHF
CDR3 DNA: TGTGCCAGCAGTTTATCGGTCGGGGGGCCCCAGCATTTT

clone size: NA
V gene: TRBV9
J gene: TRBJ2-7
D gene: NA
CDR3 protein: CASSGNSRGHEQYF
CDR3 DNA: TGTGCCAGCAGCGGAAATAGCAGAGGCCACGAGCAGTACTTC

clone size: NA
V gene: TRBV6-5
J gene: TRBJ1-2
D gene: NA
CDR3 protein: CASNLGGGYTF
CDR3 DNA: TGTGCCAGCAATCTTGGGGGGGGCTACACCTTC

clone size: once
V gene: TRBV11-3
J gene: TRBJ2-3
D gene: TRBD1
CDR3 protein: CASSLTGGTDTQYF
CDR3 DNA: TGTGCCAGCAGCTTGACAGGGGGCACAGATACGCAGTATTTT

clone size: NA
V gene: TRBV28
J gene: TRBJ2-7
D gene: NA
CDR3 protein: CASSYGALNPGGYYEQYF
CDR3 DNA: TGTGCCAGCAGTTACGGGGCTCTCAACCCGGGGGGCTACTACGAGCAGTACTTC

clone size: NA
V gene: TRBV1
J gene: TRBJ2-1
D gene: NA
CDR3 protein: CTSSQLTLSGSPYNEQFF
CDR3 DNA: TGCACCAGCAGCCAGCTTACCCTTAGCGGGAGCCCCTACAATGAGCAGTTCTTC

clone size: NA
V gene: TRBV28
J gene: TRBJ1-5
D gene: TRBD1
CDR3 protein: CASSPTGTGGRGNQPQHF
CDR3 DNA: TGTGCCAGCAGTCCGACCGGGACAGGGGGTAGGGGCAATCAGCCCCAGCATTTT

clone size: once
V gene: TRBV7-2
J gene: TRBJ2-5
D gene: TRBD2
CDR3 protein: CASSVLAGKGETQYF
CDR3 DNA: TGTGCCAGCAGCGTACTAGCGGGGAAGGGGGAGACCCAGTACTTC

clone size: NA
V gene: TRBV11-2
J gene: TRBJ2-3
D gene: NA
CDR3 protein: CASRSMGGRDYTDTQYF
CDR3 DNA: TGTGCCAGCAGGTCCATGGGGGGGCGAGACTACACAGATACGCAGTATTTT